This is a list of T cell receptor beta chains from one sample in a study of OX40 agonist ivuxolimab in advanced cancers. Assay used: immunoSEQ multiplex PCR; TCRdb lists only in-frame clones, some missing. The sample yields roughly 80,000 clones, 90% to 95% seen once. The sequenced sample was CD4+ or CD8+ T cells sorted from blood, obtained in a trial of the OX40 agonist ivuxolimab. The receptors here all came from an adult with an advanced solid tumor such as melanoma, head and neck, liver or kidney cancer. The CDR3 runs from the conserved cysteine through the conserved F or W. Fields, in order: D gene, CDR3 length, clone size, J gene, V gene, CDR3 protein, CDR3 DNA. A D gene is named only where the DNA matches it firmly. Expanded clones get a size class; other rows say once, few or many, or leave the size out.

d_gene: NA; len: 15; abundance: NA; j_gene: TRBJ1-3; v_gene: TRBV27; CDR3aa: CASSLRGLGGNTIYF; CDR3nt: TGTGCCAGCAGTTTACGAGGGTTAGGTGGAAACACCATATATTTT
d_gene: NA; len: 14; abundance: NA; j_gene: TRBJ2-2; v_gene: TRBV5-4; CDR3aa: CASSLGQNTGELFF; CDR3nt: TGTGCCAGCAGCTTGGGTCAGAACACCGGGGAGCTGTTTTTT
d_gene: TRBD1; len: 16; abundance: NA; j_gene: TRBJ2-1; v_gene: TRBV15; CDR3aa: CATSRDRGTGNDEQFF; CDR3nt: TGTGCCACCAGCAGAGATCGGGGGACAGGGAATGATGAGCAGTTCTTC
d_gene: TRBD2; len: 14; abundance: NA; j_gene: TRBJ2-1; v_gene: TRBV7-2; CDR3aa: CASSRGGSYNEQFF; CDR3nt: TGTGCCAGCAGCCGCGGGGGCTCCTACAATGAGCAGTTCTTC
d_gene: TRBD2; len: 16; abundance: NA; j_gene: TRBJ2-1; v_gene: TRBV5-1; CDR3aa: CASSLVAGGIYNEQFF; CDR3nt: TGCGCCAGCAGCTTGGTCGCGGGAGGCATCTACAATGAGCAGTTCTTC
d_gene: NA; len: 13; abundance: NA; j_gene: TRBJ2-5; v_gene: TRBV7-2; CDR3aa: CASSLSLGETQYF; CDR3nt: TGTGCCAGCAGCTTATCCCTCGGGGAGACCCAGTACTTC
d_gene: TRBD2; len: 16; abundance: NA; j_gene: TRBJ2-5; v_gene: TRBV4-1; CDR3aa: CASSHRRTSGQETQYF; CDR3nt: TGCGCCAGCAGCCACCGACGGACTAGCGGACAAGAGACCCAGTACTTC
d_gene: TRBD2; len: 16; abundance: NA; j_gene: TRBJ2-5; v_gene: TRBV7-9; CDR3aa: CASSLATSGFQETQYF; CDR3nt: TGTGCCAGCAGCTTAGCGACTAGCGGGTTCCAAGAGACCCAGTACTTC
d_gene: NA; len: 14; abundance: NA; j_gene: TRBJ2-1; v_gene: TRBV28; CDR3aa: CASIPFWQGNEQFF; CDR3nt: TGTGCCAGCATTCCGTTCTGGCAGGGGAATGAGCAGTTCTTC
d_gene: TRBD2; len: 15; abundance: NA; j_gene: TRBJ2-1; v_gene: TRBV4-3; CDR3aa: CASSQSGGRYNEQFF; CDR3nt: TGCGCCAGCAGCCAGAGCGGGGGCCGATACAATGAGCAGTTCTTC
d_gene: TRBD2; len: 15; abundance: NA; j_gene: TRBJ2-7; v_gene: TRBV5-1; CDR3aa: CASRLTSGLAYEQYF; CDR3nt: TGCGCCAGCAGATTAACTAGCGGGCTAGCCTACGAGCAGTACTTC
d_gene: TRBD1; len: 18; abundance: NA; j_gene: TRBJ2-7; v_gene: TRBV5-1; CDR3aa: CASSLAMTGDVGAYEQYF; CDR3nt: TGCGCCAGCAGCTTGGCGATGACAGGGGACGTTGGAGCCTACGAGCAGTACTTC
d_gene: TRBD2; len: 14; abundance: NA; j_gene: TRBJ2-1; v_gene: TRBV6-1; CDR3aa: CASSGTSGRFEQFF; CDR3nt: TGTGCCAGCAGCGGTACTAGCGGGAGATTTGAGCAGTTCTTC
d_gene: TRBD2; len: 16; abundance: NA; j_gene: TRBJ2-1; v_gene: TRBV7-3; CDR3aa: CASSRYGTSGYNEQFF; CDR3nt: TGTGCCAGCAGCCGTTACGGGACTAGCGGCTACAATGAGCAGTTCTTC
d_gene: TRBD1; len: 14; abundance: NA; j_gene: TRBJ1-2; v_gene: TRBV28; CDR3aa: CASSLYDRGNGYTF; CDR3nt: TGTGCCAGCAGTTTATACGACAGGGGTAATGGCTACACCTTC
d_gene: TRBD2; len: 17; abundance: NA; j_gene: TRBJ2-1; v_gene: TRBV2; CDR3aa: CASSLQGPGLANNEQFF; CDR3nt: TGTGCCAGCAGTCTACAGGGACCAGGACTAGCGAACAATGAGCAGTTCTTC
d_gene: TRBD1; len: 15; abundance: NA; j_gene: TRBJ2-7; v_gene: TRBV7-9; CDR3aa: CASSLETGAHYEQYF; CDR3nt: TGTGCCAGCAGCTTAGAAACAGGGGCCCACTACGAGCAGTACTTC
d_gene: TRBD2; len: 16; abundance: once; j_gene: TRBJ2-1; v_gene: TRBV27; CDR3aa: CASSSKGTSGNNEQFF; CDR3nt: TGTGCCAGCAGTTCGAAGGGGACTAGCGGTAACAATGAGCAGTTCTTC
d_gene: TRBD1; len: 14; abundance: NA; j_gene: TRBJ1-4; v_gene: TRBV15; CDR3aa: CATSLGQGDEKLFF; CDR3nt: TGTGCCACCAGTCTTGGACAGGGGGATGAAAAACTGTTTTTT
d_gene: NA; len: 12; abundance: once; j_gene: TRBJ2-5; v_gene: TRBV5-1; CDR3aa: CASSTNRETQYF; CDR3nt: TGCGCCAGCAGCACAAACAGAGAGACCCAGTACTTC
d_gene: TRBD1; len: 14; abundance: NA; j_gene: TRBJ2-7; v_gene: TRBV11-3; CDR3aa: CASSPGTGTYEQYF; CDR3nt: TGTGCCAGCAGCCCCGGGACAGGGACCTACGAGCAGTACTTC
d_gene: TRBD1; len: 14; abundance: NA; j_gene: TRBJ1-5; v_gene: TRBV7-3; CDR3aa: CASSLTLDREVRHF; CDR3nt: TGTGCCAGCAGCTTAACCCTGGACAGGGAGGTTCGGCATTTT
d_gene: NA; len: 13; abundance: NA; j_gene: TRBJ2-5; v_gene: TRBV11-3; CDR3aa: CASSPGDSKTQYF; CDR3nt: TGTGCCAGCAGCCCGGGCGACAGCAAGACCCAGTACTTC
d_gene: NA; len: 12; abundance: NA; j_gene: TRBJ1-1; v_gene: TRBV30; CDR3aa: CAWSVGRLEAFF; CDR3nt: TGTGCCTGGAGTGTGGGGAGGCTTGAAGCTTTCTTT
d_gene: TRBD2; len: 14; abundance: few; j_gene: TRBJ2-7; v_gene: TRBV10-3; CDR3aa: CAISGRREPNEQYF; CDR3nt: TGTGCCATCAGTGGAAGGCGGGAGCCCAACGAGCAGTACTTC
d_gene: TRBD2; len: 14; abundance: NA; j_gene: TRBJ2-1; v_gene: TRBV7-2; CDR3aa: CASSLPSGTYEQFF; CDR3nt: TGTGCCAGCAGCTTGCCTAGCGGGACCTATGAGCAGTTCTTC
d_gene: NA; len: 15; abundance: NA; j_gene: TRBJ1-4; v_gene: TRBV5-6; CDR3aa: CASSLLTDANEKLFF; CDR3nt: TGTGCCAGCAGCCTCCTGACCGATGCTAATGAAAAACTGTTTTTT
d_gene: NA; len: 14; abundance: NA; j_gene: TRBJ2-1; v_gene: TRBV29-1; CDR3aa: CSVLTSSAHNEQFF; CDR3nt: TGCAGCGTTTTAACTAGCTCGGCTCACAATGAGCAGTTCTTC
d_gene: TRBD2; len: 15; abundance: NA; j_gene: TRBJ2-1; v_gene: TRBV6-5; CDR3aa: CASSTEGLYDNEQFF; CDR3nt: TGTGCCAGCAGTACGGAGGGACTATACGACAATGAGCAGTTCTTC
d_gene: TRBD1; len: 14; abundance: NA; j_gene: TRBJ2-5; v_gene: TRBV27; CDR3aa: CASSLRRGQGTQYF; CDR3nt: TGTGCCAGCAGCCTAAGAAGGGGGCAGGGGACCCAGTACTTC
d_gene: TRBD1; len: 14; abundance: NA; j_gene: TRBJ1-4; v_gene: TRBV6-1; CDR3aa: CASLSDRANEKLFF; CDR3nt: TGTGCCAGCCTGTCGGACAGGGCTAATGAAAAACTGTTTTTT
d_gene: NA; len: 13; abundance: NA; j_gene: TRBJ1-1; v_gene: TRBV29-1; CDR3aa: CSVKQGFNTEAFF; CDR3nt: TGCAGCGTTAAACAGGGATTCAACACTGAAGCTTTCTTT
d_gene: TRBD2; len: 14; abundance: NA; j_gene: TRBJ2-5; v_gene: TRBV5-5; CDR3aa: CASISTSGSKTQYF; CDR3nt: TGTGCCAGCATCTCGACTAGCGGGAGTAAGACCCAGTACTTC
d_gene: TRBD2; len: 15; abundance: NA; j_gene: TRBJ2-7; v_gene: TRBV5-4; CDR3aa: CASSVTSGSHYEQYF; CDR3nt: TGTGCCAGCAGCGTGACTAGCGGGAGCCACTACGAGCAGTACTTC
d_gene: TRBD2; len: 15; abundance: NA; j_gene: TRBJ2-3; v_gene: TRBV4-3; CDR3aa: CASSSLTSGTDTQYF; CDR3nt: TGCGCCAGCAGCTCTCTGACTAGCGGCACAGATACGCAGTATTTT
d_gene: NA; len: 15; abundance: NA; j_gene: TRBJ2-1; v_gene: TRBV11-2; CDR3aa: CASSLEGSSYNEQFF; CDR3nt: TGTGCCAGCAGCTTAGAGGGGAGCTCCTACAATGAGCAGTTCTTC
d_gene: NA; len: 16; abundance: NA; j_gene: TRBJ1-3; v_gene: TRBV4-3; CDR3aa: CASSQDGGYRGNTIYF; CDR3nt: TGCGCCAGCAGCCAAGATGGGGGGTACAGGGGAAACACCATATATTTT
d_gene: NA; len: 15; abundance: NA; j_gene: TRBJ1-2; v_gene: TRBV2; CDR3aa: CASSEFTARANGYTF; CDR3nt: TGTGCCAGCAGTGAATTTACAGCTCGGGCCAATGGCTACACCTTC
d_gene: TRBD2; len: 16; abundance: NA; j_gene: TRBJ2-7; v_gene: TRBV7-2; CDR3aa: CASSLGSTSGTYEQYF; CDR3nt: TGTGCCAGCAGCTTAGGCTCGACTAGCGGGACCTACGAGCAGTACTTC
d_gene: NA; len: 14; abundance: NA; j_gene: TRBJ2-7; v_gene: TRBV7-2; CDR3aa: CASSSRDGSYEQYF; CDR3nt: TGTGCCAGCAGCTCCCGGGATGGGTCCTACGAGCAGTACTTC
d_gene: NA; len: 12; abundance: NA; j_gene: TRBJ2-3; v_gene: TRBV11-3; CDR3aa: CASRWGSNTQYF; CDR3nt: TGTGCCAGCAGATGGGGCTCGAATACGCAGTATTTT
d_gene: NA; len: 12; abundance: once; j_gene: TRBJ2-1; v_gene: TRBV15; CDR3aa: CATSRPGHEQFF; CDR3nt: TGTGCCACCAGTCGACCGGGCCATGAGCAGTTCTTC
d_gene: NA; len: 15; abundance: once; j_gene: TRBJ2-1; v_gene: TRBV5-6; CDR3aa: CASSLYGGAYNEQFF; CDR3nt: TGTGCCAGCAGCTTGTACGGGGGCGCGTACAATGAGCAGTTCTTC
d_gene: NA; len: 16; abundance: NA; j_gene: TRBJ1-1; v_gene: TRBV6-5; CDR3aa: CASSYTPGRAGTEAFF; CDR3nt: TGTGCCAGCAGTTACACCCCGGGAAGGGCGGGGACTGAAGCTTTCTTT
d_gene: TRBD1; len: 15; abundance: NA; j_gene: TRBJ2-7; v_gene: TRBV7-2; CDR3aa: CASSPTGTGLYEQYF; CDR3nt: TGTGCCAGCAGCCCGACCGGGACAGGGCTATACGAGCAGTACTTC
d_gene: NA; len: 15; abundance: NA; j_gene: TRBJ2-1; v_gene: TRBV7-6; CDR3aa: CASSLVGGTYNEQFF; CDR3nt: TGTGCCAGCAGCTTAGTGGGGGGAACCTACAATGAGCAGTTCTTC
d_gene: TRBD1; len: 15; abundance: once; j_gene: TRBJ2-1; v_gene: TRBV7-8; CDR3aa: CASSLGDRDNNEQFF; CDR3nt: TGTGCCAGCAGCTTAGGGGACAGGGACAACAATGAGCAGTTCTTC
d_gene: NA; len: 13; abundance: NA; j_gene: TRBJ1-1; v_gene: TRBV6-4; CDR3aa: CASSRTRNTEAFF; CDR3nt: TGTGCCAGCAGCCGTACACGGAACACTGAAGCTTTCTTT
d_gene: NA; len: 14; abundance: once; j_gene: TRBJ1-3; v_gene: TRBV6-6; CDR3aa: CASSRGFSGNTIYF; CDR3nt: TGTGCCAGCAGTCGAGGATTCTCTGGAAACACCATATATTTT
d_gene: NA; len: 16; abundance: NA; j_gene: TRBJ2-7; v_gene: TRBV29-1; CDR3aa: CSVRDDSNLGSYEQYF; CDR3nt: TGCAGCGTACGAGATGACAGTAATCTGGGCTCCTACGAGCAGTACTTC
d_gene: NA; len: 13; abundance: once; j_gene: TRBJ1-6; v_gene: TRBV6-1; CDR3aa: CASSDEGYSPLHF; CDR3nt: TGTGCCAGCAGTGATGAGGGTTATTCACCCCTCCACTTT
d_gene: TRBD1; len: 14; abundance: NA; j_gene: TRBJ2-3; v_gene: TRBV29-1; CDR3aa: CSGRGQGSPDTQYF; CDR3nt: TGCAGCGGAAGGGGACAGGGGTCTCCAGATACGCAGTATTTT
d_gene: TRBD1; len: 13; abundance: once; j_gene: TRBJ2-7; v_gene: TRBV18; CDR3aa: CASSQDRAYEQYF; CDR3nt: TGTGCCAGCTCACAGGACAGGGCCTACGAGCAGTACTTC
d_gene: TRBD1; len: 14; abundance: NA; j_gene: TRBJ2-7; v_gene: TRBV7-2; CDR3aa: CASSQGQVPYEQYF; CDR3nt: TGTGCCAGCAGCCAGGGACAGGTACCCTACGAGCAGTACTTC
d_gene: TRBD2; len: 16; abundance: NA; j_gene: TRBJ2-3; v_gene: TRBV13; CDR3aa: CASSSWTSGRGDTQYF; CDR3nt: TGTGCCAGCAGCTCCTGGACTAGCGGGAGAGGAGATACGCAGTATTTT
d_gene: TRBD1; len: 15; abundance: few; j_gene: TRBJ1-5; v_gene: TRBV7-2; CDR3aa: CASSPDRGIGQPQHF; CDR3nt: TGTGCCAGCAGCCCCGACAGGGGGATAGGGCAGCCCCAGCATTTT
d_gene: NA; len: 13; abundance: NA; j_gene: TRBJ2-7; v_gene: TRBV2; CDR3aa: CASSVQFRYEQYF; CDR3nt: TGTGCCAGCAGTGTTCAGTTCCGCTACGAGCAGTACTTC